These 17 T cell receptor beta chains were sequenced from one sample in a study of response to subunit inactivated influenza vaccine. TCRdb analysed the RT-PCR reads with MiXCR anew, one entry per CDR3 protein. Among just over 300,000 distinct CDR3 sequences listed, roughly 22% were seen once. The sample consisted of PBMCs from blood, taken less than 22 months after vaccination. Every receptor here comes from a man between 45 and 75 years old who received an inactivated influenza vaccine.

The chain carries TRBV29-1 and TRBJ2-3; 11 bases align to TRBD2. Trimming cost V 2 bases and J 3 bases; bases outside gene matches: 1. Germline V gene sequence: CDR1 SQVTM, CDR2 ANQGSEA. The CDR3 sequence is 14 residues long. The CDR3 loop is CSVERLAGTDTQYF. The CDR3, as DNA: TGCAGCGTTGAAAGACTAGCGGGAACAGATACGCAGTATTTT.

This clonotype was seen repeatedly, ten times or more. V is TRBV7-2 and J is TRBJ1-2; no definite D call. V lost 1 base and J 5 bases, leaving 11 bases between the germline ends. Germline lookup yields CDR1 SGHTA and CDR2 FQGNSA. The CDR3 is 14 residues long. CDR3 loop: CASSLEASLYGYTF. The CDR3 DNA follows: TGTGCCAGCAGCTTAGAGGCTAGCCTGTATGGCTACACCTTC.

In this sample, this clonotype turned up a few times. Here the CDR3 DNA reads TGTGCCAGCAGTGCGCTCGGACAGACGAACACTGAAGCTTTCTTT. Amino acids: CASSALGQTNTEAFF. The chain links TRBV28 to TRBJ1-1; D might be TRBD1 (6 bases). V lost 5 bases and J lost 1, with 14 bases in between. CDR1 is MDHEN, CDR2 SYDVKM, per germline. CDR3 length: 15 amino acids. The full variable domain, completed using reference TRBV28 and TRBJ1-1, is DVKVTQSSRYLVKRTGEKVFLECVQDMDHENMFWYRQDPGLGLRLIYFSYDVKMKEKGDIPEGYSVSREKKERFSLILESASTNQTSMYLCASSALGQTNTEAFFGQGTRLTVV.

This clonotype was observed a handful of times. CDR3 amino acids: CASSQYPGVDSPLHF. CDR3 sequence (DNA): TGTGCCAGCAGCCAATACCCAGGGGTGGATTCACCCCTCCACTTT. This chain connects TRBV4-2 to TRBJ1-6, with D tentatively TRBD1 (6 bases). The CDR3 loop spans 15 amino acids. Germline V lookup: CDR1 LGHNA, CDR2 YNFKEQ. Trimming removed 2 bases from V and 8 bases from J, with 13 bases in between.

This clonotype appeared a few times. The chain combines TRBV7-9 with TRBJ2-5; 7 nucleotides line up with TRBD2. CDR3 length: 16 residues. The germline V gene has CDR1 SEHNR and CDR2 FQNEAQ (reference sequence). Trimming at V came to 1 base and at J to 2 bases, leaving 7 bases not matched to a gene. The CDR3 DNA sequence: TGTGCCAGCAGCTTAGGTCTAGCGGACCTTCAAGAGACCCAGTACTTC. This encodes CASSLGLADLQETQYF.

The chain joins TRBV6-5 to TRBJ2-3, with 9 bases lining up with TRBD2. This CDR3 comprises 15 residues. V shed 2 bases and J 5 bases; nucleotides not matched to a gene: 5. The germline V gene has CDR1 MNHEY and CDR2 SVGAGI. CDR3 coding DNA: TGTGCCAGCAGTTACCCCCTAGCGGGGCAAGATACGCAGTATTTT. Amino acids: CASSYPLAGQDTQYF.

This clonotype occurred many times. V and J are TRBV12-3 or TRBV12-4 and TRBJ1-2; 9 nucleotides line up with TRBD1. This CDR3 is built from 14 residues. The junction had 3 bases not matched to a gene; V was cut back by 3 bases and J by 4 bases. The CDR3 sequence is CASSLGTGSYGYTF. The CDR3 DNA follows: TGTGCCAGCAGTTTGGGGACAGGGAGCTATGGCTACACCTTC.

The CDR3 DNA is TGTGCCATCAGTGAACCGGGACAGGGGTTCCATGAGCAGTTCTTC. This codes for CAISEPGQGFHEQFF. The V gene is TRBV10-3, the J gene TRBJ2-1; 10 bases fit TRBD1. V lost 3 bases to trimming and J lost 8 bases; unmatched junction nucleotides: 7. Germline V lookup: CDR1 ENHRY, CDR2 SYGVKD. There are 15 residues in the CDR3.

This clonotype has a handful of counts. The chain carries TRBV7-9 and TRBJ2-3, with 8 nucleotides matching TRBD2. Germline CDR1 reads SEHNR; CDR2 reads FQNEAQ (reference sequence). V shed 4 bases and J 2 bases; nucleotides not matched to a gene: 5. The CDR3 contains 15 residues. CDR3 bases: TGTGCCAGCAGCTCCCGGGGGGGCGACACAGATACGCAGTATTTT. Amino acids: CASSSRGGDTDTQYF.

The chain employs TRBV21-1 and TRBJ2-7. TRBV21-1 is recorded as a pseudogene. This CDR3 comprises 15 residues. Here the CDR3 reads CASSKVAHSSYEQYF. CDR3 sequence (DNA): TGTGCCAGCAGCAAAGTTGCACACAGCTCCTACGAGCAGTACTTC.

The chain has TRBV12-3 or TRBV12-4 and TRBJ2-1; D possibly corresponds to TRBD2 (7 bases). The ends were cut back, 6 bases at V and 3 bases at J, with 15 bases in the middle. The CDR3 is 15 amino acids. The DNA for the CDR3 is TGTGCCAGCAGACAAGCGGGACACATCTACAATGAGCAGTTCTTC. Residues: CASRQAGHIYNEQFF.

This clonotype was counted many times. This rearrangement joins TRBV20-1 to TRBJ1-1, with TRBD1 as a possible D gene (5 bases). Trimming took 7 bases from V and 11 from J, leaving 14 bases between them. From germline, CDR1 is DFQATT and CDR2 SNEGSKA (reference sequence). This CDR3 region has 10 residues. CDR3 DNA: TGCAGTGTCCGTCGGGACCGGGCTTTCTTT. Translation: CSVRRDRAFF.

The chain employs TRBV20-1 and TRBJ1-5; TRBD1 matches 9 bases. The ends lost 3 bases at V and 2 bases at J; junction bases unmatched: 5. Germline loops: CDR1 DFQATT, CDR2 SNEGSKA (reference sequence). The CDR3 is 15 residues long. DNA for the CDR3: TGCAGTGCTAGGGGGACAGGGACTGGCAATCAGCCCCAGCATTTT. Translated: CSARGTGTGNQPQHF.

V is TRBV10-3 and J is TRBJ2-7; 8 nucleotides line up with TRBD2. V shed 3 bases, J shed 2 bases, and the junction held 9 bases outside the gene matches. Germline values: CDR1 ENHRY, CDR2 SYGVKD. The CDR3 totals 16 residues. In nucleotides, the CDR3 is TGTGCCATCAGTGATCCCGGGACTAGTCCTCCCTACGAGCAGTACTTC. This gives the protein CAISDPGTSPPYEQYF.

The chain employs TRBV6-2 or TRBV6-3 and TRBJ2-5; no reliable D call. Germline lookup yields CDR1 MNHEY and CDR2 SVGEGT. Trimming stripped 11 bases from V and 5 bases from J, with 21 bases between. The CDR3 totals 14 residues. The CDR3 region is CAVSRRSLEETQYF. CDR3 DNA sequence: TGTGCCGTCTCAAGACGTTCTCTTGAGGAGACCCAGTACTTC.

The chain's CDR3 is CASSPGTAVGEQYF. The CDR3 bases are TGCGCCAGCAGCCCCGGAACCGCGGTTGGGGAGCAGTACTTC. V and J are TRBV5-1 and TRBJ2-7; no reliable D call. The V end lost 4 bases, the J end lost 7 bases, and 18 bases lay between the germline ends. In germline, CDR1 is SGHRS, CDR2 YFSETQ. This CDR3 has 14 residues.

This clonotype was counted many times. This rearrangement joins TRBV30 to TRBJ1-1, with D hard to call. Germline V gene lookup returns CDR1 GTSNPN and CDR2 SVGIG (reference sequence). This CDR3 has 14 amino acids. The ends were cut back, 0 bases at V and 3 bases at J, with 11 bases in the middle. The chain's CDR3 is CAWSVSRLHTEAFF. The DNA for the CDR3 is TGTGCCTGGAGTGTATCGAGGCTTCACACTGAAGCTTTCTTT.